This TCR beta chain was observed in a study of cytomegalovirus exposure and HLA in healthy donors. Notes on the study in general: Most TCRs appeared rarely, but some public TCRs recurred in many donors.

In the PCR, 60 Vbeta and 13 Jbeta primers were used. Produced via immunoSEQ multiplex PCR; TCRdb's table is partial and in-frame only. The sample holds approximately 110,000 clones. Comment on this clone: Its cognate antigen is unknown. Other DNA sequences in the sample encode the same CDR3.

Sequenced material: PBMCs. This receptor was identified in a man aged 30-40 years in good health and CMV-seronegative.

CDR3 sequence (DNA): TGCGCCAGCAGCTTGGCCGGGAACACCGGGGAGCTGTTTTTT. This encodes CASSLAGNTGELFF. The chain combines TRBV5-1 with TRBJ2-2, with D hard to call. The CDR3 totals 14 residues. Germline-derived CDR1 and CDR2 are SGHRS and YFSETQ. V gave up 0 bases and J gave up 1 base, with 4 bases separating them.